The T cell receptor (beta chain) under discussion was sequenced for a study of blood T cell repertoires in COVID-19. Study as a whole: Acute and convalescent COVID-19 samples came from the United States, Italy and Spain. In each case, the material was cDNA or gDNA derived from T cells, B-cell-depleted T cells, or PBMCs.

Remarks on this clone: A read error may account for a junction end that differs from germline.

Study processing details: For nucleated cells, counts were estimated from reference gene primer amplification. Libraries were prepared by immunoSEQ multiplex PCR; TCRdb keeps only in-frame clonotypes and omits some of them. V and J calls and clone size are those listed in that table; D and trimming were worked out from the DNA. The repertoire holds some 150,000 clones, with around nine tenths as singletons. Sequencing was carried out using peripheral blood. The TCR comes from a man aged 18 to 29 with active or convalescent COVID-19.

The CDR3 protein is CASSDTVPGQSLAF. CDR3 DNA: TGCGCCAGCAGTGACACCGTCCCGGGACAGAGCCTTGCCTTC. The chain employs TRBV10-2 and TRBJ1-2; 7 bases are shared with TRBD1. The CDR3 covers 14 residues. The germline V gene encodes CDR1 WSHSY and CDR2 SAAADI.